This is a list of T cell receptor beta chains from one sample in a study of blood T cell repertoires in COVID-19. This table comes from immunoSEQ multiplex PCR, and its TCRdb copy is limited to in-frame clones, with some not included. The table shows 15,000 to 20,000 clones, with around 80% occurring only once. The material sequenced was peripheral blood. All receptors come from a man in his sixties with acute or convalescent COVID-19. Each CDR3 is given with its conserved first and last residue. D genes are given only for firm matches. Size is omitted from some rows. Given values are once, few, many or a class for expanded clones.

cdr3_nt: TGTGCCAGCAGCACCCAGGGTCGACCCGGGGAGCTGTTTTTT; cdr3_aa: CASSTQGRPGELFF; d_call: NA; clone_size: NA; v_call: TRBV6-5; j_call: TRBJ2-2
cdr3_nt: TGTGCCAGCAGCTTGGGACACTCGAGCACTGAAGCTTTCTTT; cdr3_aa: CASSLGHSSTEAFF; d_call: NA; clone_size: NA; v_call: TRBV11-3; j_call: TRBJ1-1
cdr3_nt: TGTGCCAGCTCACCTTTAGCGGGGAATGGCAATGAGCAGTTCTTC; cdr3_aa: CASSPLAGNGNEQFF; d_call: TRBD2; clone_size: NA; v_call: TRBV18; j_call: TRBJ2-1
cdr3_nt: TGCGCCAGCAGCCAAGGACAGGGGATGGGCATTCAGTACTTC; cdr3_aa: CASSQGQGMGIQYF; d_call: TRBD1; clone_size: NA; v_call: TRBV4-1; j_call: TRBJ2-4
cdr3_nt: TGTGCCAGCAGTCATTCGGCGGTAGGGGACAATGAGCAGTTCTTC; cdr3_aa: CASSHSAVGDNEQFF; d_call: NA; clone_size: NA; v_call: TRBV6-5; j_call: TRBJ2-1
cdr3_nt: TGTGCCAGCAGCCCAAACGAACAGACAGGGCCACTCTCTGGAAACACCATATATTTT; cdr3_aa: CASSPNEQTGPLSGNTIYF; d_call: TRBD1; clone_size: NA; v_call: TRBV7-3; j_call: TRBJ1-3
cdr3_nt: TGTGCCAGCAGTAGGGGGGAGGGAACTGAAGCTTTCTTT; cdr3_aa: CASSRGEGTEAFF; d_call: NA; clone_size: NA; v_call: TRBV2; j_call: TRBJ1-1
cdr3_nt: TGTGCCAGCAGTTTGGGTCAGGGAAGTCAGCCCCAGCATTTT; cdr3_aa: CASSLGQGSQPQHF; d_call: NA; clone_size: NA; v_call: TRBV28; j_call: TRBJ1-5
cdr3_nt: TGTGCCAGCTCACCATCGGGCACAGATACGCAGTATTTT; cdr3_aa: CASSPSGTDTQYF; d_call: NA; clone_size: NA; v_call: TRBV18; j_call: TRBJ2-3
cdr3_nt: TGTGCCAGCAGAGTTACAGCGGGAACATCTGGAAACACCATATATTTT; cdr3_aa: CASRVTAGTSGNTIYF; d_call: NA; clone_size: few; v_call: TRBV2; j_call: TRBJ1-3
cdr3_nt: TGTGCCAGCTCACCACCGCCATCGACAGGGAATGGCTACACCTTC; cdr3_aa: CASSPPPSTGNGYTF; d_call: TRBD1; clone_size: once; v_call: TRBV18; j_call: TRBJ1-2
cdr3_nt: TGTGCCAGCTACAGCAGCTCCTATAATTCACCCCTCCACTTT; cdr3_aa: CASYSSSYNSPLHF; d_call: NA; clone_size: NA; v_call: TRBV5-6; j_call: TRBJ1-6
cdr3_nt: TGTGCCAGCAGCTTAAGTTCAGGGGGCGGATTTGGGACCCAGTACTTC; cdr3_aa: CASSLSSGGGFGTQYF; d_call: TRBD1; clone_size: NA; v_call: TRBV7-2; j_call: TRBJ2-5
cdr3_nt: TGTGCCAGCAGTGGGGGACTAGCGGGGGCCCACACAGATACGCAGTATTTT; cdr3_aa: CASSGGLAGAHTDTQYF; d_call: TRBD2; clone_size: NA; v_call: TRBV6-1; j_call: TRBJ2-3
cdr3_nt: TGTGCCAGCAGTCGACAGAGCTCTGGAAACACCATATATTTT; cdr3_aa: CASSRQSSGNTIYF; d_call: NA; clone_size: NA; v_call: TRBV2; j_call: TRBJ1-3
cdr3_nt: TGTGCCAGCAGCCCCTTAGGGGTCGCCAGGGTCCATGGCTACACCTTC; cdr3_aa: CASSPLGVARVHGYTF; d_call: NA; clone_size: NA; v_call: TRBV7-9; j_call: TRBJ1-2
cdr3_nt: TGTGCCAGCAGCTTAGATCGACAGGGTACAGATACGCAGTATTTT; cdr3_aa: CASSLDRQGTDTQYF; d_call: TRBD1; clone_size: NA; v_call: TRBV11-2; j_call: TRBJ2-3
cdr3_nt: TGTGCCAGCAGTTACTCGACATCCTCTGCGGCTTTCTTT; cdr3_aa: CASSYSTSSAAFF; d_call: NA; clone_size: NA; v_call: TRBV6-6; j_call: TRBJ1-1
cdr3_nt: TGCGCCAGCAGCTACACAATAGGACAAACTGAAGCTTTCTTT; cdr3_aa: CASSYTIGQTEAFF; d_call: NA; clone_size: NA; v_call: TRBV5-1; j_call: TRBJ1-1
cdr3_nt: TGTGCCTGGAGCGGGGGGGGACTAGCCTACGAGCAGTACTTC; cdr3_aa: CAWSGGGLAYEQYF; d_call: TRBD2; clone_size: few; v_call: TRBV30; j_call: TRBJ2-7
cdr3_nt: TGTGCCAGCAGTGCAGGGGCGGCTCAGCCCCAGCATTTT; cdr3_aa: CASSAGAAQPQHF; d_call: NA; clone_size: NA; v_call: TRBV2; j_call: TRBJ1-5
cdr3_nt: TGTGCCATCAGTGATGAGGGGAGGGAGGTGTTCTTC; cdr3_aa: CAISDEGREVFF; d_call: TRBD2; clone_size: once; v_call: TRBV10-3; j_call: TRBJ2-1
cdr3_nt: TGTGCCAGCAGTTACTCACGGGGGACACCCCTCCACTTT; cdr3_aa: CASSYSRGTPLHF; d_call: NA; clone_size: NA; v_call: TRBV6-2/TRBV6-3; j_call: TRBJ1-6
cdr3_nt: TGTGCCAGCAGTGATGGGCGGGGGGGCCTGAGAGAGACCCAGTACTTC; cdr3_aa: CASSDGRGGLRETQYF; d_call: TRBD2; clone_size: NA; v_call: TRBV2; j_call: TRBJ2-5
cdr3_nt: TGTGCCAGCAGTTACGCAGTAGGGAGTCAGCCCCAGCATTTT; cdr3_aa: CASSYAVGSQPQHF; d_call: NA; clone_size: NA; v_call: TRBV6-2/TRBV6-3; j_call: TRBJ1-5